This section outlines one T cell receptor beta chain sequence together with its context. The record originates from a study of blood T cell repertoires in COVID-19. Study-level background: COVID-19 samples, acute and convalescent, were from the United States, Italy and Spain. Nucleic acid was either cDNA or gDNA, and it came from T cells, B-cell-depleted T cells, or PBMCs.

How the authors handled the data: Estimated nucleated cell counts came from reference gene primer amplification. Profiled with immunoSEQ multiplex PCR; TCRdb holds only in-frame clones, not every one. From that table come the V and J calls and clone size; the DNA was used to work out D and trimming. The sample holds 25,000 to 35,000 clones; 78% are singletons and the top ten take 30% to 40%. Germline V gene data show CDR1 as LNHDA and CDR2 as SQIVND (reference sequence). The CDR3 consists of 14 residues. J gave up 3 bases and V 7 bases, and 8 bases lay outside the gene matches. The receptor's source is an older man with acute or convalescent COVID-19. The sample taken for sequencing was peripheral blood. The rearrangement links TRBV19 to TRBJ2-5; 7 bases fit TRBD1. The CDR3, as DNA: TGTGCCAGTACCGATCGAGGGGGCGAAGAGACCCAGTACTTC. This gives the protein CASTDRGGEETQYF.